This T cell receptor beta chain was profiled in a study of T cells expressing NK-cell markers. The overall study: Sorted T-cell subsets CD3+CD56+NKG2C+, CD3+CD56+NKG2C- and CD3+CD56-NKG2C+ were TCR beta-sequenced. Seven donors tested HCMV-seropositive and one tested seronegative among the eight sequenced.

TCRdb reprocessed the 5' RACE reads, with one entry per CDR3 protein and no DNA. This listing includes roughly 160,000 distinct CDR3 sequences. About this clonotype: Its target is unknown.

Overall study findings and caveats: As a fraction of CD8+ T cells, dominant NKG2C+ clonotypes reached about 1.0-8% in about six donors. One observes that, in a few donors, these clonotypes were also the leading ones within the CD3+CD56-NKG2C+ fraction.

The CDR3 is 13 amino acids. From germline, CDR1 is DFQATT and CDR2 SNEGSKA (reference sequence). The sequence came from a man aged 18 to 69 in good health. V usage is TRBV20-1 and J usage is TRBJ1-1. Sequenced sample: blood T cells: a sorted CD56 or NKG2C T cell subset, CD4+ or CD8+ T cells, or bulk PBMC T cells (not recorded which). CDR3 protein: CSASSYMNTEAFF.